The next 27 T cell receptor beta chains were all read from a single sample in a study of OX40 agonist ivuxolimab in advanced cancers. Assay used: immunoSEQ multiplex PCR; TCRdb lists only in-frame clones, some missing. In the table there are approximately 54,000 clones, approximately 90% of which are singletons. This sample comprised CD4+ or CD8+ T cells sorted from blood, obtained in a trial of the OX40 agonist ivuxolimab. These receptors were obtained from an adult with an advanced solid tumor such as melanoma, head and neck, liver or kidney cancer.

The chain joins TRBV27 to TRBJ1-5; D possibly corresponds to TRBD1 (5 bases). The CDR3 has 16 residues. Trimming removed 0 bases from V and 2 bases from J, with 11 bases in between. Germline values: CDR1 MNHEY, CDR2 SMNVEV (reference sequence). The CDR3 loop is CASSLSIAGRNQPQHF. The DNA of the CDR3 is TGTGCCAGCAGTTTATCGATTGCAGGGCGCAATCAGCCCCAGCATTTT.

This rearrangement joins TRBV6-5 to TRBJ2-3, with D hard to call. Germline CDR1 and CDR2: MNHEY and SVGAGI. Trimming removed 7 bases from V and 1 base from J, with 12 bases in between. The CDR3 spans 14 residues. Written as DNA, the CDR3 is TGTGCCAGCACCGCACTCTCGGGCACAGATACGCAGTATTTT. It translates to CASTALSGTDTQYF.

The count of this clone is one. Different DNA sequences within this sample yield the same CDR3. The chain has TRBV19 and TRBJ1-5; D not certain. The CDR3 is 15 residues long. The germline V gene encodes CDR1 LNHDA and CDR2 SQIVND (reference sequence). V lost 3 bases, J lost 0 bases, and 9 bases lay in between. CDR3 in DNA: TGTGCCAGTAGTATTACAGAGTATAGCAATCAGCCCCAGCATTTT. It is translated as CASSITEYSNQPQHF.

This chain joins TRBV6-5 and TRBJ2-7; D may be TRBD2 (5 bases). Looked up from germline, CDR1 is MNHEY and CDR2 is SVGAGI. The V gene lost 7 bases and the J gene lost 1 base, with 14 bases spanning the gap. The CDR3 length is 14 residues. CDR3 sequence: CASTVGGLSYEQYF. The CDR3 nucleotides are TGTGCCAGCACCGTAGGCGGACTTTCCTACGAGCAGTACTTC.

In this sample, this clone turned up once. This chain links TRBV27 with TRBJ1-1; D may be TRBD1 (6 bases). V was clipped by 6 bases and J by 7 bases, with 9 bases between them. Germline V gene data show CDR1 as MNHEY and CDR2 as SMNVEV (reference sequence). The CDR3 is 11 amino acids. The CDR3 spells CASSEGGEAFF. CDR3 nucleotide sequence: TGTGCCAGCAGCGAGGGGGGTGAAGCTTTCTTT.

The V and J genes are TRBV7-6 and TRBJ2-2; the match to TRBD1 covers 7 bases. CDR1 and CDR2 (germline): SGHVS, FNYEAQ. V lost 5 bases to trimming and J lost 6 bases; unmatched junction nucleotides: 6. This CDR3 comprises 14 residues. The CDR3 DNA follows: TGTGCCAGCAGCCCCGACAGGGTTGCCGGGGAGCTGTTTTTT. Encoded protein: CASSPDRVAGELFF.

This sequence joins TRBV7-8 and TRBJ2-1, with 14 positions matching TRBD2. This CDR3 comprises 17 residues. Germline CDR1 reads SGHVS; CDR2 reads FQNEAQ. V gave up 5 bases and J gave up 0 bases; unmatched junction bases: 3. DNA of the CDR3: TGTGCCAGCAGCGGGACTAGCGGGGGTAGCTCCTACAATGAGCAGTTCTTC. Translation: CASSGTSGGSSYNEQFF.

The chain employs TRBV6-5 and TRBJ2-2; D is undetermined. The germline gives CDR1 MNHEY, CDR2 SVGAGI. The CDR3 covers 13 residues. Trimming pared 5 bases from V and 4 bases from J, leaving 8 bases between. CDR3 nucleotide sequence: TGTGCCAGCAGTGCCGTAGTCACCGGGGAGCTGTTTTTT. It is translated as CASSAVVTGELFF.

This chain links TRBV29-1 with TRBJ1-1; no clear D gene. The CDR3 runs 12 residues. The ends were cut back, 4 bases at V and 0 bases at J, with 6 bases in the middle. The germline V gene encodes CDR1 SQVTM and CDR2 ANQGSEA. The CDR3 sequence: CSVATMNTEAFF. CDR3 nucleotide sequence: TGCAGCGTTGCGACAATGAACACTGAAGCTTTCTTT.

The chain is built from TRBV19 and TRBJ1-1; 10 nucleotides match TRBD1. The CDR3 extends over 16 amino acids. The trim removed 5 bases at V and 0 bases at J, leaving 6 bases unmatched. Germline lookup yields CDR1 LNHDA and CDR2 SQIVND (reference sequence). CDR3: CASSSTGGAVNTEAFF. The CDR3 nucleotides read TGTGCCAGTAGTTCGACAGGGGGCGCGGTGAACACTGAAGCTTTCTTT.

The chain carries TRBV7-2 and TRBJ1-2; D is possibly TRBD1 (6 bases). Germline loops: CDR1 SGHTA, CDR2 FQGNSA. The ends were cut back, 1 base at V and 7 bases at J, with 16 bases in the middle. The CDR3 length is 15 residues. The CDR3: CASSLERQGPIGYTF. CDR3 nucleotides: TGTGCCAGCAGCTTAGAAAGGCAGGGGCCTATTGGCTACACCTTC.

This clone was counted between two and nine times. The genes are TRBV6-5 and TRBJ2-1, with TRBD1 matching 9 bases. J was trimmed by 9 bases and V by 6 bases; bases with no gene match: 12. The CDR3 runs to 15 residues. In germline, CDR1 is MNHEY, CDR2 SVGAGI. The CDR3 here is CASSITGGALGEQFF. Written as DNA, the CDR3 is TGTGCCAGCAGCATAACAGGGGGCGCGTTAGGTGAGCAGTTCTTC.

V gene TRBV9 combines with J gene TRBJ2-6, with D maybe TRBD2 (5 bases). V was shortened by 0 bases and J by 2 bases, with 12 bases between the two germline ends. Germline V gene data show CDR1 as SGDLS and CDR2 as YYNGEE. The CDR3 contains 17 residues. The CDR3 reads CASSVDPRVTGANVLTF. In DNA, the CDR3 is TGTGCCAGCAGCGTAGACCCGCGGGTCACTGGGGCCAACGTCCTGACTTTC. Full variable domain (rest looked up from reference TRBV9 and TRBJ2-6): DSGVTQTPKHLITATGQRVTLRCSPRSGDLSVYWYQQSLDQGLQFLIQYYNGEERAKGNILERFSAQQFPDLHSELNLSSLELGDSALYFCASSVDPRVTGANVLTFGAGSRLTVL.

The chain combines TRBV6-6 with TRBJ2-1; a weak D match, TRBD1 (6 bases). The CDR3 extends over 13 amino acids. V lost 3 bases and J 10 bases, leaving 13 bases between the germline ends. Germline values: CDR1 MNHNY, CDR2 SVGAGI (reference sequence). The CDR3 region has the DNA TGTGCCAGCAGTTATAACAGGGAACGAGAGCAGTTCTTC. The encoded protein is CASSYNREREQFF.

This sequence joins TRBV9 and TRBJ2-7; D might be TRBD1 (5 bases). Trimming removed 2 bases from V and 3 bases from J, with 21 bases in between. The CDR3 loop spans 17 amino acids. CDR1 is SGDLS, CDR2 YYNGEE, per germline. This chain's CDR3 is CASSVRDRVLGLYEQYF. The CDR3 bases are TGTGCCAGCAGCGTCAGAGATCGGGTGTTGGGGCTCTACGAGCAGTACTTC.

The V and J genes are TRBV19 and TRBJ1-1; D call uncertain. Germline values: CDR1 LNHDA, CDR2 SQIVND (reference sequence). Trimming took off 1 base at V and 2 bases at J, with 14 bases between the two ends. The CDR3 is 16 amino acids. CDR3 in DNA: TGTGCCAGTAGTATAGCTGTAAGAATCGACAACACTGAAGCTTTCTTT. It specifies CASSIAVRIDNTEAFF.

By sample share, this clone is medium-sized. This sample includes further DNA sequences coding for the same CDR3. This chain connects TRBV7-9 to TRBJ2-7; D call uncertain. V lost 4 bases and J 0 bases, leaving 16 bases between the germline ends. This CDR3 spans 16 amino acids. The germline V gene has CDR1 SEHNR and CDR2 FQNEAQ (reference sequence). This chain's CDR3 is CASSSTLTDTSYEQYF. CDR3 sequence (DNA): TGTGCCAGCAGCTCTACTTTGACTGACACCTCCTACGAGCAGTACTTC.

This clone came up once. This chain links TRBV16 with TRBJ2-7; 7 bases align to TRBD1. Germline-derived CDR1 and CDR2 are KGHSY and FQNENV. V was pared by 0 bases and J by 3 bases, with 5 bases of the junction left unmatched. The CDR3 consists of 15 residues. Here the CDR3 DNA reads TGTGCCAGCAGCCAATCGACAGGGAAAGGCTACGAGCAGTACTTC. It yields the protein CASSQSTGKGYEQYF.

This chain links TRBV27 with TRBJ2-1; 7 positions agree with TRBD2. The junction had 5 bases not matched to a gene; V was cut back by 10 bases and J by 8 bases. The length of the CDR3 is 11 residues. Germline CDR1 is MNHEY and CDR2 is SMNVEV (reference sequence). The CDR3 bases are TGTGCCATCCACCGGGGGGATGAGCAGTTCTTC. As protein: CAIHRGDEQFF.

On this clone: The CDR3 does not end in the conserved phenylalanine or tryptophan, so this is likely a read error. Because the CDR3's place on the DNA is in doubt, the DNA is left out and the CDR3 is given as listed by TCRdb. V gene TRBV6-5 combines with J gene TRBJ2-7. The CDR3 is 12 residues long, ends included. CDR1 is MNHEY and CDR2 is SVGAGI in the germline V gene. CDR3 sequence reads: CASSPVTTSVFL.

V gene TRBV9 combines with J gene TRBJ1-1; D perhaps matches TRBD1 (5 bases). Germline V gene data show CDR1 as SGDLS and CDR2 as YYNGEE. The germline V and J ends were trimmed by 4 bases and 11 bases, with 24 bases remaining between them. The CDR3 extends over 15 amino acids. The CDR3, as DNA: TGTGCCAGCAGCATCCACGGAGATGACAGTGAGGATGCTTTCTTT. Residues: CASSIHGDDSEDAFF.

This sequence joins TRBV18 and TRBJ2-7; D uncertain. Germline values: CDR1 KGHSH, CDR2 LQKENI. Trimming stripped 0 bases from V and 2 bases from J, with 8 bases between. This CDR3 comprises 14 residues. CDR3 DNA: TGTGCCAGCTCACCACCTGAGACAACCTACGAGCAGTACTTC. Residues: CASSPPETTYEQYF.

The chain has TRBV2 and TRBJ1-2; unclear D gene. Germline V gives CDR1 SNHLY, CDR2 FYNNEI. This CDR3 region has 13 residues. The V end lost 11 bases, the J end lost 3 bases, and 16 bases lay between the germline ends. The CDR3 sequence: CAGLWEEDYGYTF. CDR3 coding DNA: TGTGCCGGCCTATGGGAGGAGGACTATGGCTACACCTTC. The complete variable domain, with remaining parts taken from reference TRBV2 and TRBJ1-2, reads EPEVTQTPSHQVTQMGQEVILRCVPISNHLYFYWYRQILGQKVEFLVSFYNNEISEKSEIFDDQFSVERPDGSNFTLKIRSTKLEDSAMYFCAGLWEEDYGYTFGSGTRLTVV.

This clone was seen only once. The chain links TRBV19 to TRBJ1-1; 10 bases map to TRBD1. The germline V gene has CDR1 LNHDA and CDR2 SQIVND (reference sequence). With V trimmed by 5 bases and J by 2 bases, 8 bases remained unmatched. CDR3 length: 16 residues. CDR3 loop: CASSFWTGGRNTEAFF. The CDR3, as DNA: TGTGCCAGTAGTTTTTGGACAGGGGGGAGAAACACTGAAGCTTTCTTT. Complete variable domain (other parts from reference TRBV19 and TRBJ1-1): DGGITQSPKYLFRKEGQNVTLSCEQNLNHDAMYWYRQDPGQGLRLIYYSQIVNDFQKGDIAEGYSVSREKKESFPLTVTSAQKNPTAFYLCASSFWTGGRNTEAFFGQGTRLTVV.

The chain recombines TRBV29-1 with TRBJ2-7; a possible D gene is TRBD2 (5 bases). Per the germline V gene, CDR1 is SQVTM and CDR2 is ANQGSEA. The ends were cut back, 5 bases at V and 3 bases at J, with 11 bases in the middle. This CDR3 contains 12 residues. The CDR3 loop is CSVHGGGYEQYF. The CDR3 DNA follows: TGCAGCGTTCATGGAGGCGGCTACGAGCAGTACTTC.

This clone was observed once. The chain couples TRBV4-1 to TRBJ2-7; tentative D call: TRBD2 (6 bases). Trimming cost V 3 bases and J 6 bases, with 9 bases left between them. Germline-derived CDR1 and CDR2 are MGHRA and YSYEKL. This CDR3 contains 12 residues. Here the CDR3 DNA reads TGCGCCAGCAGCCACGACGGGGGCGAGCAGTACTTC. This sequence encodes CASSHDGGEQYF.

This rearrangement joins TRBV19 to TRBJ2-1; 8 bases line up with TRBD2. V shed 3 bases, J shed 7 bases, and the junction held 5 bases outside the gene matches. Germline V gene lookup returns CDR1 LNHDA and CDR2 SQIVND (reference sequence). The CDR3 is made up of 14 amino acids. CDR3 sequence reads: CASSIGRGGNEQFF. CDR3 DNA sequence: TGTGCCAGTAGTATCGGCCGGGGGGGGAATGAGCAGTTCTTC.